The entry below describes one T cell receptor beta chain. This entry belongs to a study of blood T cell repertoires in COVID-19. Background on the study: T cells, B-cell-depleted T cells, or PBMCs provided the cDNA or gDNA that served as material.

The CDR3 has 18 residues. Repertoires were generated with immunoSEQ multiplex PCR, while TCRdb's copy carries only in-frame clones and drops some. The sample includes roughly 180,000 clones, over 75% of them seen just once. The V gene is TRBV21-1, the J gene TRBJ2-5; no DNA check was done on the table's D call, TRBD2. TRBV21-1 is deemed a pseudogene. This receptor was taken from a woman aged 40 to 49 with acute COVID-19. Sequenced material: PBMCs or T cells enriched from blood (not recorded which). CDR3 loop: CAGLRGVVSSGAGTPQYF. Written as DNA, the CDR3 is TGTGCCGGCCTTCGGGGGGTGGTATCTAGCGGAGCGGGAACGCCCCAGTACTTC.